This TCR beta chain was found in a study of cytomegalovirus exposure and HLA in healthy donors. Findings and limits, study-wide: Reportedly, fewer N-insertions than the approximately 700-donor mean appeared in an Asian-associated ancestry cluster in a later analysis. Indistinguishable V segments, including TRBV6-2 and TRBV6-3, were excluded. According to an earlier analysis, most TCR beta V segments yielded productive rearrangements about 87% or about 30% of the time.

PCR primers comprised 60 Vbeta and 13 Jbeta primers. Clones were read by immunoSEQ multiplex PCR, and TCRdb kept only the in-frame ones, dropping some. The sample yields some 160,000 clones, roughly three quarters seen once. Note on this clone: Its matching antigen is unknown.

CDR3 length equals 16 residues. The ends were cut back, 4 bases at V and 6 bases at J, with 21 bases in the middle. Germline CDR1 LNHDA, CDR2 SQIVND (reference sequence). The sequence was obtained from a woman between 35 and 50 years old in good health and CMV-seropositive. This chain joins TRBV19 and TRBJ1-2; tentative D call: TRBD1 (5 bases). The material sequenced was PBMCs. The DNA of the CDR3 is TGTGCCAGTAGTAAGGGGCCGGACGGAGTCCGTGATGGCTACACCTTC. Translation gives CASSKGPDGVRDGYTF.